This entry features one TCR beta chain sequence. Sequencing was performed with immunoSEQ multiplex PCR; in TCRdb, only in-frame clones are kept and a portion is missing. The table lists fewer than 500,000 clones, around 90% of them singletons. These data originate in a study of Ad26.COV2.S vaccination and SARS-CoV-2 variants. Treatment described: 19 received Ad26.COV2.S at low or high dose, single or two shots; a few received placebo; per-sample allocation not given. Collection of the samples took place on day 63 after the first injection of vaccine or placebo. Deletions cut 4 bases from V and 7 bases from J, with 18 bases between. The CDR3 loop spans 14 amino acids. From germline, CDR1 is SGHDT and CDR2 YYEEEE.

This chain joins TRBV5-6 and TRBJ2-7, with D perhaps TRBD2 (5 bases). Source: peripheral blood, taken in a trial of Ad26.COV2.S vaccine versus placebo. The TCR was taken from a person between 18 and 60 years old who received the Ad26.COV2.S COVID-19 vaccine or a placebo. The CDR3 reads CASSLSGVLKEQYF. CDR3 nucleotide sequence: TGTGCCAGCAGCCTAAGCGGTGTTTTAAAGGAGCAGTACTTC.